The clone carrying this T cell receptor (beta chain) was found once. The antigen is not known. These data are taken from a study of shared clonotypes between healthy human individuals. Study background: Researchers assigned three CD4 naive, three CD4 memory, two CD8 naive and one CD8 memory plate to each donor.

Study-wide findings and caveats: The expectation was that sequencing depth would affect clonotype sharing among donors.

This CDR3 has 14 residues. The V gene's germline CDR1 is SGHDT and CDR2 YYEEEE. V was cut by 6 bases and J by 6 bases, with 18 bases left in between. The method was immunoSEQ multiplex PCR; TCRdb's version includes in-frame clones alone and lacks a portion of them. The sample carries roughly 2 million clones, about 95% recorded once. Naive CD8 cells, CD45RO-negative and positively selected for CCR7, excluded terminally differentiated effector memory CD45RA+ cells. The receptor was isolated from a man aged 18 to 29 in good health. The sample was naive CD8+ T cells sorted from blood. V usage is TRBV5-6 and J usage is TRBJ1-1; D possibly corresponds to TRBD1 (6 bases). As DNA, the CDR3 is TGTGCCAGCACATTTGGAGGGGGTATAGCTGAAGCTTTCTTT. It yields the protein CASTFGGGIAEAFF. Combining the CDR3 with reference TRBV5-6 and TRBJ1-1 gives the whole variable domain DAGVTQSPTHLIKTRGQQVTLRCSPKSGHDTVSWYQQALGQGPQFIFQYYEEEERQRGNFPDRFSGHQFPNYSSELNVNALLLGDSALYLCASTFGGGIAEAFFGQGTRLTVV.